A single TCR beta chain is shown here with its context. The protocol was immunoSEQ multiplex PCR, while the TCRdb copy is restricted to in-frame clones and leaves out a portion. Among 70,000 to 95,000 clones listed, 70% to 90% were seen once. The source of the sample is a study of blood T cell repertoires in COVID-19. Across the whole study: The United States, Italy and Spain supplied acute and convalescent COVID-19 samples.

The CDR3 extends over 13 amino acids. Germline V gives CDR1 SEHNR, CDR2 FQNEAQ (reference sequence). V dropped 3 bases and J dropped 4; count of bases not matched to a gene: 2. The specimen was peripheral blood. The genes are TRBV7-9 and TRBJ1-2; TRBD1 agrees at 7 bases. This sequence was found in a man in his 70s with acute or convalescent COVID-19. CDR3 nucleotide sequence: TGTGCCAGCAGCTTTGACAGGGTCTATGGCTACACCTTC. Protein product: CASSFDRVYGYTF.